Below, one T cell receptor beta chain is given with its context. Its target antigen remains unknown. Base qualities are not provided; no much larger clone lies one nucleotide away. The data are from a study of PD-L1 blockade in urothelial cancer (dated by TCRdb to the late 2010s). Regarding the study in general: All patients started therapy in the mid-2010s and received atezolizumab 1,200 mg intravenously every 3 weeks. Pretreatment tumor samples and matched peripheral blood, collected serially before and after atezolizumab treatment, underwent TCR sequencing. Durable clinical benefit was defined as a progression-free survival longer than 6 months, and TCR features were additionally tested against progression-free survival and overall survival. Blood samples were analyzed at 3 weeks after treatment start (second dose) and at 6 weeks after treatment start. About nine tenths of the roughly 29 patients were identified as males with urothelial cancer of bladder origin, and a prior smoking history was reported by 18 of 29 patients. A median of about 150,000 T cells and some 84,000 unique TCRs was obtained from blood samples, and a median clonality of about 0.08 was observed. Pretreatment blood TCR-seq was available for nearly 30 patients, at least one posttreatment blood collection was obtained for approximately 25 patients, and tumor TCR-seq was available for approximately 25 patients. In the same patients who had TCR sequencing, pretreatment tumors also underwent whole exome sequencing and RNA sequencing. Somatic, immune and clinical correlates of response to PD-L1 blockade with atezolizumab in urothelial cancer were the focus of an exploratory multi-omic analysis. Patients had an ECOG performance status of 0 or 1 and had received between 0 and 3 prior chemotherapy regimens. Durable clinical benefit was achieved by nine patients but not by the remaining 20. Findings and caveats that apply to the study as a whole: Because of the small sample size (n ≈ 31) and the many exploratory analyses performed, the results are intended to be regarded as hypothesis-generating. Greater expansion of tumor-associated TCR clones in peripheral blood 3 weeks after the start of treatment was observed in patients with durable benefit (n of about 21, p = 0.022). Improved progression-free and overall survival was associated with having pretreatment peripheral blood TCR clonality below the median.

Each PCR received spiked-in synthetic TCR analog templates so that absolute template abundance could be estimated from read counts. Using the immunoSEQ assay, TCRbeta CDR3 regions were amplified from genomic DNA with bias-controlled V and J gene primers. Sequencing of rearranged TCRbeta segments was done at approximately 20X coverage. Processing in the source paper ran as follows. Clustering was used to correct sequencing errors, and CDR3s were annotated against IMGT to assign V, D and J genes. Only productive TCRbeta rearrangements were used in downstream analyses, excluding out-of-frame or stop-codon sequences. To compute clonality, Shannon entropy was normalized by the log of the number of unique productive sequences and then subtracted from one. Clones differing between time points or between blood and tumor were identified by Fisher's exact test with Benjamini-Hochberg correction at adjusted p below 0.01. TCRdb stores this immuneACCESS table with in-frame sequences only. Part of the clones is absent; in the studies checked, under half of the shortfall reflects unresolved V genes, and no reason is known for the rest. V, J and clone size derive from that table, while D and trimming were established from the DNA sequence. The sample table shows tens of thousands of clones, and roughly 84% are seen once. Under 3% of the sample comes from the top ten.

The cohort included 29 patients with locally advanced or metastatic urothelial carcinoma who were treated at Memorial Sloan Kettering on a trial protocol. Peripheral blood mononuclear cells were collected from each patient pretreatment and during treatment, giving between 1 and 8 total time points per patient. The Qiagen DNeasy Blood extraction kit was used to purify genomic DNA from total PBMCs and from tumor samples. PBMCs were collected pretreatment and during treatment and were isolated and stored as previously described. The germline V gene provides CDR1 MNHNS and CDR2 SASEGT. V gives up 6 bases and J gives up 0 bases, and the segment between their germline ends measures 10 bases. The CDR3 spans 14 residues, from the cysteine through the phenylalanine. Left in the record is the CDR3 DNA by itself, 42 bases read in frame from the first base.

Recombination joined TRBV6-1 with TRBJ2-3; TRBD2 is a weak D gene call, 5 bases matching. This clonotype originated in a man aged 50-60 years with urothelial cancer. The sample here was PBMCs, taken around atezolizumab (anti-PD-L1) treatment. The encoded CDR3 is CASRREWSTDTQYF. In nucleotides, the sequence is TGTGCCAGCAGGAGGGAGTGGAGCACAGATACGCAGTATTTT.